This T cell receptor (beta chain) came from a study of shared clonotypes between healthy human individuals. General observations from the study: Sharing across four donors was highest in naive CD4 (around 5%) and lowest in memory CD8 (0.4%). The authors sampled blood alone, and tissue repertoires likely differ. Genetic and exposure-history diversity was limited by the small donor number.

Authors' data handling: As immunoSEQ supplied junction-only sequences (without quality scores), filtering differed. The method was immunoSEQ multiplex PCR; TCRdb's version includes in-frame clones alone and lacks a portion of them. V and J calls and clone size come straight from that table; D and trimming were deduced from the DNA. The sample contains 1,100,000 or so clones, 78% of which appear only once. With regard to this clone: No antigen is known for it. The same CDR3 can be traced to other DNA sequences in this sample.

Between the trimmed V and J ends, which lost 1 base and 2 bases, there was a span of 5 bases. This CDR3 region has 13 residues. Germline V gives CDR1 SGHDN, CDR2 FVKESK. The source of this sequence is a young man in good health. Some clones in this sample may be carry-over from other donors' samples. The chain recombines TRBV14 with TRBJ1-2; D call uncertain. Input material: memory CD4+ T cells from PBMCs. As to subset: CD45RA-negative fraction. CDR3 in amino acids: CASSQGQNYGYTF. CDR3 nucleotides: TGTGCCAGCAGCCAAGGCCAGAACTATGGCTACACCTTC.